The 3 T cell receptor beta chains below come from one sample, sequenced in a study of blood T cell repertoires in COVID-19. Generated by immunoSEQ multiplex PCR, the TCRdb table keeps only in-frame clones and is missing some. The sample records about 73,000 clones, 70% to 85% being singletons. Sequenced material: peripheral blood. These receptors came from a woman aged 55 to 70 with acute or convalescent COVID-19.

The rearrangement joins TRBV10-3 to TRBJ2-7; 8 nucleotides align to TRBD1. The germline gives CDR1 ENHRY, CDR2 SYGVKD. CDR3 size: 14 residues. V shed 7 bases and J 7 bases; nucleotides not matched to a gene: 12. CDR3 in amino acids: CAINRQGQNEEQYF. The DNA for the CDR3 is TGTGCCATCAATCGACAGGGGCAGAATGAAGAGCAGTACTTC.

The chain joins TRBV7-2 to TRBJ1-5, with unresolved D. V lost 0 bases to trimming and J lost 2 bases, with 11 bases between them. Germline V gene data show CDR1 as SGHTA and CDR2 as FQGNSA. There are 16 residues in the CDR3. In DNA, the CDR3 is TGTGCCAGCAGCTTAGCAGCAGGTTATGGCAATCAGCCCCAGCATTTT. This encodes CASSLAAGYGNQPQHF. The complete variable domain, with remaining parts taken from reference TRBV7-2 and TRBJ1-5, reads GAGVSQSPSNKVTEKGKDVELRCDPISGHTALYWYRQSLGQGLEFLIYFQGNSAPDKSGLPSDRFSAERTGGSVSTLTIQRTQQEDSAVYLCASSLAAGYGNQPQHFGDGTRLSIL.

The chain joins TRBV24-1 to TRBJ1-5, with 7 bases that match TRBD1. Looked up from germline, CDR1 is KGHDR and CDR2 is SFDVKD. The CDR3 runs 15 residues. The J segment lost 4 bases and the V segment lost 4 bases, leaving 6 bases of the junction unmatched. The CDR3 coding sequence is TGTGCCACCAGTGAAGGGGGCAGCCTGAATCAGCCCCAGCATTTT. This codes for CATSEGGSLNQPQHF.